This TCR beta chain was found in a study of graft-versus-host responses after intestinal transplantation. Study-wide results and limits: Recipient bone marrow held GvH clones, some seen earlier in ileum or blood.

Sequencing used immunoSEQ multiplex PCR; TCRdb keeps in-frame clones, though not all of them. The sample has about 120,000 clones; 90% to 95% are singletons. With regard to this clone: Its antigen remains unknown.

The CDR3 consists of 15 residues. V was clipped by 0 bases and J by 4 bases, with 13 bases between them. Germline V lookup: CDR1 MNHNY, CDR2 SVGAGI (reference sequence). The sequencing here drew on unstimulated CD4+ T cells sorted from spleen or lymph node cells, taken before intestinal transplant. This chain uses TRBV6-6 with TRBJ2-7; D call uncertain. The sequence came from a human donor who received an intestinal transplant. The DNA of the CDR3 is TGTGCCAGCAGTTACTCGGCTGGCTCGACGTACGAGCAGTACTTC. Protein sequence: CASSYSAGSTYEQYF.